Each of the 15 T cell receptor beta chains below was sequenced from the same sample in a study of response to subunit inactivated influenza vaccine. TCRdb reprocessed the RT-PCR reads with MiXCR, giving one entry per CDR3 protein. This sample has 650,000 to 800,000 distinct CDR3 sequences, with more than 11% found just once. The input for sequencing was PBMCs from blood, taken around 15 days before vaccination. The receptor set was obtained from a man between 45 and 60 years old who received an inactivated influenza vaccine.

The chain recombines TRBV12-3 or TRBV12-4 with TRBJ2-3, with a possible D match to TRBD2 (5 bases). Trimming cost V 6 bases and J 9 bases, with 13 bases left between them. CDR3 length: 12 residues. CDR3 DNA sequence: TGTGCCAGCAGGGATAGCGTCTACACGCAGTATTTT. This codes for CASRDSVYTQYF.

This clonotype appeared a few times. This chain uses TRBV12-3 or TRBV12-4 with TRBJ2-5; TRBD1 matches 7 bases. The CDR3 contains 15 residues. V was pared by 6 bases and J by 1 base, with 8 bases of the junction left unmatched. The CDR3 bases are TGTGCCAGCAGCATGGGGTCAGGGGGCCAAGAGACCCAGTACTTC. It encodes CASSMGSGGQETQYF.

This clonotype showed up many times. The chain is built from TRBV27 and TRBJ1-1; D perhaps matches TRBD1 (6 bases). Germline V lookup: CDR1 MNHEY, CDR2 SMNVEV (reference sequence). Trimming removed 6 bases at V and 5 bases at J, with 16 bases between. CDR3 length equals 14 residues. CDR3 sequence reads: CASSPQQGRTEAFF. CDR3 nucleotides: TGTGCCAGCAGCCCACAACAGGGACGGACTGAAGCTTTCTTT.

CDR3 protein: CAISEPGLTNEKLFF. In DNA, the CDR3 is TGTGCCATCAGTGAGCCCGGGTTAACTAATGAAAAACTGTTTTTT. The V gene is TRBV10-3, the J gene TRBJ1-4; D unresolved. The CDR3 length is 15 residues. The V gene's germline CDR1 is ENHRY and CDR2 SYGVKD. Trimming stripped 2 bases from V and 1 base from J, with 8 bases between.

This clonotype was seen more than once but under ten times. The V gene is TRBV6-2 or TRBV6-3, the J gene TRBJ2-7, with 7 bases aligning to TRBD2. V lost 2 bases and J lost 2; bases outside the gene matches: 9. Germline V gene sequence: CDR1 MNHEY, CDR2 SVGEGT. CDR3 length: 16 amino acids. The CDR3 here is CASSYLPGLETYEQYF. The CDR3 nucleotides are TGTGCCAGCAGTTACCTTCCTGGACTAGAGACCTACGAGCAGTACTTC.

Ten or more counts support this clonotype. The chain is built from TRBV27 and TRBJ2-4; 9 bases map to TRBD1. The CDR3 spans 16 residues. The J segment lost 0 bases and the V segment lost 5 bases, leaving 5 bases of the junction unmatched. Germline assignment: CDR1 MNHEY and CDR2 SMNVEV (reference sequence). In DNA, the CDR3 is TGTGCCAGCAGTCGAACAGGGGGCCTAGCCAAAAACATTCAGTACTTC. The encoded protein is CASSRTGGLAKNIQYF.

The chain uses TRBV20-1 and TRBJ2-1, with D tentatively TRBD2 (5 bases). There are 12 residues in the CDR3. V was shortened by 6 bases and J by 7 bases, with 13 bases between the two germline ends. Germline CDR1 reads DFQATT; CDR2 reads SNEGSKA (reference sequence). CDR3 protein: CSADGLRNEQFF. Here the CDR3 DNA reads TGCAGTGCCGACGGACTGAGGAATGAGCAGTTCTTC.

This clonotype was counted ten times or more. This chain links TRBV4-2 with TRBJ2-4, with D perhaps matching TRBD1 (6 bases). The CDR3 contains 14 residues. The germline V gene has CDR1 LGHNA and CDR2 YNFKEQ. The V end was cut by 0 bases, the J end by 5 bases, with 8 bases between. The CDR3 loop reads CASSQEQGENIQYF. The CDR3 DNA is TGTGCCAGCAGCCAAGAACAGGGAGAAAACATTCAGTACTTC.

This clonotype has a handful of counts. The V and J genes are TRBV15 and TRBJ2-7; no clear D. The CDR3 totals 17 residues. Looked up from germline, CDR1 is LNHNV and CDR2 is YYDKDF (reference sequence). V was shortened by 0 bases and J by 5 bases, with 20 bases between the two germline ends. CDR3 amino acids: CATSRDIGVRSPHEQYF. In nucleotides, the CDR3 is TGTGCCACCAGCAGAGATATTGGGGTCCGCTCTCCACACGAGCAGTACTTC. The full variable domain, completed using reference TRBV15 and TRBJ2-7, is DAMVIQNPRYQVTQFGKPVTLSCSQTLNHNVMYWYQQKSSQAPKLLFHYYDKDFNNEADTPDNFQSRRPNTSFCFLDIRSPGLGDTAMYLCATSRDIGVRSPHEQYFGPGTRLTVT.

Notes on this clonotype: A much more abundant neighbour one base away suggests this may be a read error. The gene calls are TRBV5-8 and TRBJ1-6, with a possible D match to TRBD1 (6 bases). Trimming shortened V by 1 base and J by 7 bases, and 9 bases separated the two germline ends. CDR1 and CDR2 (germline): SGHTS, YDEGEE. The CDR3 length is 14 residues. CDR3 residues: CASSLRTANSPLHF. The CDR3 DNA follows: TGTGCCAGCAGCTTGAGGACAGCGAATTCACCCCTCCACTTT. Variable domain in full (rest from reference TRBV5-8 and TRBJ1-6): EAGVTQSPTHLIKTRGQQATLRCSPISGHTSVYWYQQALGLGLQFLLWYDEGEERNRGNFPPRFSGRQFPNYSSELNVNALELEDSALYLCASSLRTANSPLHFGNGTRLTVT.

The table lists this clonotype with many counts. The gene calls are TRBV25-1 and TRBJ1-2; 9 bases line up with TRBD1. Per germline, CDR1 MGHDK and CDR2 SYGVNS. The J segment lost 4 bases and the V segment lost 4 bases, leaving 10 bases of the junction unmatched. This CDR3 is 16 amino acids long. In nucleotides, the CDR3 is TGTGCCAGCAGTGGACGCCCCGGGACAGGGACCTATGGCTACACCTTC. Its protein is CASSGRPGTGTYGYTF.

Regarding this clonotype: A read error may explain this, as a much larger clone is one base away. This chain joins TRBV28 and TRBJ1-1; D gene unclear. CDR1 and CDR2 from the germline V gene are MDHEN and SYDVKM. This CDR3 has 11 residues. The CDR3 reads CASSFFTGAFF. In DNA, the CDR3 is TGTGCCAGCAGTTTCTTCACTGGAGCTTTCTTT. Using reference TRBV28 and TRBJ1-1 for the parts outside the CDR3, the full variable domain is DVKVTQSSRYLVKRTGEKVFLECVQDMDHENMFWYRQDPGLGLRLIYFSYDVKMKEKGDIPEGYSVSREKKERFSLILESASTNQTSMYLCASSFFTGAFFGQGTRLTVV.

The chain joins TRBV20-1 to TRBJ2-3; 8 bases match TRBD1. Germline V lookup: CDR1 DFQATT, CDR2 SNEGSKA (reference sequence). This CDR3 spans 15 amino acids. V dropped 6 bases and J dropped 4; count of bases not matched to a gene: 12. This chain's CDR3 is CSAILWTGKADTQYF. In DNA, the CDR3 is TGCAGTGCCATACTTTGGACAGGGAAGGCAGATACGCAGTATTTT.

This chain links TRBV12-3 or TRBV12-4 with TRBJ2-1; 7 nucleotides agree with TRBD2. The CDR3 has 16 amino acids. The J segment lost 7 bases and the V segment lost 1 base, leaving 10 bases of the junction unmatched. The CDR3 here is CASSLDRTGGGNEQFF. The CDR3 nucleotides read TGTGCCAGCAGTTTAGATCGAACGGGGGGAGGAAATGAGCAGTTCTTC.

CDR3 sequence reads: CSVGVGPEKLFF. The CDR3 bases are TGCAGCGTTGGGGTAGGGCCGGAAAAACTGTTTTTT. This chain uses TRBV29-1 with TRBJ1-4; D gene unclear. The germline CDR1 and CDR2 sequences are SQVTM and ANQGSEA. The CDR3 contains 12 residues. V lost 4 bases and J 8 bases, leaving 11 bases between the germline ends.